The 32 T cell receptor beta chains below all came from one sample that was sequenced in a study of T cell responses to AZD1222 COVID-19 vaccine (dated by TCRdb to the early 2020s). The time point label for this specimen denotes: about 28 days (+/-7) after the second vaccine dose. Libraries came from the immunoSEQ multiplex PCR assay. TCRdb took over this immuneACCESS table, retaining in-frame rearrangements with V and J assigned. Such tables are incomplete; in checked studies, under half of the missing clones stem from an unresolved V gene, and the remainder is unexplained. Across this sample there are approximately 50,000 clones, with approximately 80% seen only once. Clones ranked in the top ten supply roughly 5.2% of the sample. Source: peripheral blood, taken 28 days after the second AZD1222 dose. The source is an adult who received the AZD1222 COVID-19 vaccine.

The V call is TRBV20-1, the J call TRBJ2-3; D perhaps matches TRBD1 (5 bases). Between the trimmed V and J ends, which lost 4 bases and 9 bases, there was a span of 11 bases. Germline loops: CDR1 DFQATT, CDR2 SNEGSKA (reference sequence). This CDR3 comprises 11 residues. CDR3 coding DNA: TGCAGTGCTATAACAGGCCAAACGCAGTATTTT. Encoded protein: CSAITGQTQYF.

This chain joins TRBV6-5 and TRBJ1-5, with a weak D call TRBD1 (5 bases). In germline, CDR1 is MNHEY, CDR2 SVGAGI. The CDR3 covers 13 residues. V was shortened by 6 bases and J by 9 bases, with 15 bases between the two germline ends. The CDR3 loop reads CASRVAGSTPQHF. CDR3 sequence (DNA): TGTGCCAGCAGGGTTGCAGGGTCCACGCCCCAGCATTTT.

The rearrangement uses TRBV15 and TRBJ2-5; D unresolved. V lost 3 bases, J lost 2 bases, and 13 bases lay in between. Germline CDR1 LNHNV, CDR2 YYDKDF (reference sequence). There are 15 residues in the CDR3. CDR3 bases: TGTGCCACCAGCAGGGGGATGGAACAGCAAGAGACCCAGTACTTC. This gives the protein CATSRGMEQQETQYF.

A note on this clone: Compared with germline, one end of the junction differs, possibly owing to a read error. V and J are TRBV7-7 and TRBJ2-5; 10 bases align to TRBD1. The CDR3 has 14 residues. Germline CDR1 and CDR2: SSHAT and FNYEAQ (reference sequence). CDR3 coding DNA: TGTGCTAGCAGCTTAAGGACAGGGGGGGAGACCCAGTACTTC. Its translation is CASSLRTGGETQYF.

The chain joins TRBV6-2 or TRBV6-3 to TRBJ1-2; 7 bases are a match to TRBD1. The length of the CDR3 is 14 residues. The J segment lost 6 bases and the V segment lost 6 bases, leaving 10 bases of the junction unmatched. Germline loops: CDR1 MNHEY, CDR2 SVGEGT. The CDR3 sequence: CASSTGTVSNGYTF. The CDR3, as DNA: TGTGCCAGCAGCACCGGGACAGTATCCAATGGCTACACCTTC.

This chain connects TRBV19 to TRBJ2-3, with 12 bases aligning to TRBD1. Germline CDR1 reads LNHDA; CDR2 reads SQIVND (reference sequence). This CDR3 is 14 amino acids long. V lost 5 bases and J lost 6; bases outside the gene matches: 3. The CDR3 is CASSRDRGRDTQYF. The CDR3 DNA reads TGTGCCAGTAGTCGGGACAGGGGGCGGGATACGCAGTATTTT.

This clone was seen only once. The same CDR3 can be traced to other DNA sequences in this sample. The genes are TRBV12-3 or TRBV12-4 and TRBJ1-2, with D uncertain. The CDR3 is made up of 13 amino acids. The V end lost 4 bases, the J end lost 2 bases, and 8 bases lay between the germline ends. The CDR3 DNA reads as TGTGCCAGCAGTTCCCAAGGGAACTATGGCTACACCTTC. Protein sequence: CASSSQGNYGYTF.

The V gene is TRBV7-8, the J gene TRBJ1-5, with D perhaps matching TRBD1 (5 bases). Germline values: CDR1 SGHVS, CDR2 FQNEAQ. V was shortened by 5 bases and J by 1 base, with 15 bases between the two germline ends. The CDR3 has 16 residues. The DNA of the CDR3 is TGTGCCAGCAGCCGAGTGGCAGGGATGAGCAATCAGCCCCAGCATTTT. It codes for CASSRVAGMSNQPQHF.

The chain combines TRBV28 with TRBJ1-1; perhaps TRBD1 as D (5 bases). Germline lookup yields CDR1 MDHEN and CDR2 SYDVKM. With 8 bases removed from V and 3 bases from J, the gap between germline ends came to 19 bases. CDR3 length: 15 residues. The CDR3 bases are TGTGCCAGCGCCCAGTCCGCGGGACGCTACACTGAAGCTTTCTTT. It is translated as CASAQSAGRYTEAFF.

The V and J genes are TRBV3-1 (or the pseudogene TRBV3-2) and TRBJ1-2, with no clear D. Trimming pared 0 bases from V and 4 bases from J, leaving 9 bases between. Germline V gene sequence: CDR1 LGHDT, CDR2 YNNKEL (reference sequence). The CDR3 totals 14 residues. The CDR3 DNA sequence: TGTGCCAGCAGCCAAGATTCCGGGATCTATGGCTACACCTTC. Translated, it gives CASSQDSGIYGYTF.

This clone showed up just once. This chain joins TRBV6-5 and TRBJ1-1; D is perhaps TRBD1 (5 bases). CDR3 length equals 13 residues. Germline V gene data show CDR1 as MNHEY and CDR2 as SVGAGI. Trimming took 6 bases from V and 7 from J, leaving 15 bases between them. Here the CDR3 reads CASRPYRSNEAFF. The DNA of the CDR3 is TGTGCCAGCAGACCCTACAGGTCTAATGAAGCTTTCTTT.

V and J are TRBV5-4 and TRBJ2-1; 13 positions agree with TRBD2. The CDR3 is 15 residues long. Trimming took 4 bases from V and 4 from J; bases not matched to a gene: 2. The germline V gene encodes CDR1 SGHNT and CDR2 YYREEE (reference sequence). DNA of the CDR3: TGTGCCAGCAGCGCGACTAGCGGGGGGTACAATGAGCAGTTCTTC. Translating it yields CASSATSGGYNEQFF.

V and J are TRBV28 and TRBJ1-2, with D maybe TRBD1 (5 bases). Germline assignment: CDR1 MDHEN and CDR2 SYDVKM. V was clipped by 3 bases and J by 6 bases, with 14 bases between them. This CDR3 contains 14 residues. The CDR3 is CASSLVTGGHGYTF. Written as DNA, the CDR3 is TGTGCCAGCAGTTTGGTTACAGGAGGGCATGGCTACACCTTC.

Regarding this clone: One end of the junction fails to match germline, which may point to a read error. The J gene is TRBJ2-7, the V gene TRBV19, with unresolved D. Germline values: CDR1 LNHDA, CDR2 SQIVND (reference sequence). CDR3 size: 16 residues. The CDR3 loop reads CASSPVIVGPSDEQYF. CDR3 nucleotides: TGTGCCAGCAGTCCCGTGATAGTCGGGCCCTCCGACGAGCAGTACTTC.

The CDR3 region is CASSQDGTSYGYTF. DNA for the CDR3: TGTGCCAGCAGCCAAGATGGGACATCATATGGCTACACCTTC. This chain links TRBV3-1 (or the pseudogene TRBV3-2) with TRBJ1-2; a possible D gene is TRBD1 (6 bases). V lost 0 bases, J lost 5 bases, and 10 bases lay in between. CDR3 length equals 14 residues. Looked up from germline, CDR1 is LGHDT and CDR2 is YNNKEL (reference sequence).

V usage is TRBV28 and J usage is TRBJ1-3; the match to TRBD1 covers 9 bases. The CDR3 runs 16 residues. After removal of 7 bases from V and 2 bases from J, the junction contained 9 bases not matched to a gene. Germline V gene data show CDR1 as MDHEN and CDR2 as SYDVKM. CDR3 in DNA: TGTGCCAGCAATAAAGACAGGGGGATCCCTGGAAACACCATATATTTT. Residues: CASNKDRGIPGNTIYF. Looking up the rest from reference TRBV28 and TRBJ1-3 gives the full variable domain: DVKVTQSSRYLVKRTGEKVFLECVQDMDHENMFWYRQDPGLGLRLIYFSYDVKMKEKGDIPEGYSVSREKKERFSLILESASTNQTSMYLCASNKDRGIPGNTIYFGEGSWLTVV.

The chain combines TRBV6-1 with TRBJ2-4, with 7 bases that match TRBD1. The CDR3 is 18 residues long. The germline V gene has CDR1 MNHNS and CDR2 SASEGT. Unmatched junction bases numbered 20, after V lost 4 bases and J lost 8 bases. CDR3 loop: CASSANSATGKGSDIQYF. The CDR3 bases are TGTGCCAGCAGTGCCAATTCGGCGACAGGGAAGGGGTCGGACATTCAGTACTTC.

By share, this clone counts as medium-sized (0.01 to 0.1%). J is TRBJ2-7 and V is TRBV11-2, with 7 bases matching TRBD2. The CDR3 loop spans 14 amino acids. V lost 2 bases and J lost 7; bases outside the gene matches: 8. The V gene's germline CDR1 is SGHAT and CDR2 FQNNGV. CDR3 DNA: TGTGCCAGCAGCTTATTTACACTGGGGGGGGAGCAGTACTTC. Translating it yields CASSLFTLGGEQYF. Supplemented by reference TRBV11-2 and TRBJ2-7, the full variable domain reads EAGVAQSPRYKIIEKRQSVAFWCNPISGHATLYWYQQILGQGPKLLIQFQNNGVVDDSQLPKDRFSAERLKGVDSTLKIQPAKLEDSAVYLCASSLFTLGGEQYFGPGTRLTVT.

The genes are TRBV4-1 and TRBJ1-6; 8 nucleotides match TRBD1. Germline lookup yields CDR1 MGHRA and CDR2 YSYEKL. V lost 3 bases, J lost 9 bases, and 7 bases stayed unmatched. The CDR3 loop spans 15 amino acids. CDR3 residues: CASSQPTGGRSPLHF. DNA for the CDR3: TGCGCCAGCAGCCAGCCCACAGGGGGTCGTTCACCCCTCCACTTT.

The rearrangement uses TRBV7-3 and TRBJ1-6; TRBD1 might be the D (6 bases). The CDR3 loop spans 13 amino acids. CDR1 is SGHTA and CDR2 is FQGTGA in the germline V gene. V lost 4 bases to trimming and J lost 8 bases, with 9 bases between them. The CDR3 DNA sequence: TGTGCCAGCAGCTCAGGGGATTATTCACCCCTCCACTTT. Its protein product is CASSSGDYSPLHF. The full variable domain, completed using reference TRBV7-3 and TRBJ1-6, is GAGVSQTPSNKVTEKGKYVELRCDPISGHTALYWYRQSLGQGPEFLIYFQGTGAADDSGLPNDRFFAVRPEGSVSTLKIQRTERGDSAVYLCASSSGDYSPLHFGNGTRLTVT.

The chain combines TRBV3-1 (or the pseudogene TRBV3-2) with TRBJ2-2; D is unresolved. V was shortened by 7 bases and J by 4 bases, with 16 bases between the two germline ends. Germline V CDR1 and CDR2: LGHDT, YNNKEL (reference sequence). The CDR3 loop spans 15 amino acids. The DNA of the CDR3 is TGTGCCAGCAACCCGTGGGCAGCCGCCACCGGGGAGCTGTTTTTT. This translates into CASNPWAAATGELFF.

The chain couples TRBV2 to TRBJ1-1, with TRBD1 matching over 7 bases. Trimming removed 4 bases from V and 5 bases from J; junction bases left unmatched: 4. Per the germline V gene, CDR1 is SNHLY and CDR2 is FYNNEI. This CDR3 contains 13 residues. CDR3 protein: CASSVGTETEAFF. The CDR3 coding sequence is TGTGCCAGCAGTGTTGGGACAGAAACTGAAGCTTTCTTT.

The chain combines TRBV29-1 with TRBJ2-7; 9 bases align to TRBD2. The germline V gene encodes CDR1 SQVTM and CDR2 ANQGSEA. Germline trimming cut 1 base from V and 6 bases from J; bases unmatched to any gene: 4. The CDR3 is 13 residues long. CDR3 amino acids: CSVEGAGGPEQYF. Here the CDR3 DNA reads TGCAGCGTTGAAGGAGCGGGAGGCCCCGAGCAGTACTTC.

The gene calls are TRBV28 and TRBJ2-5; unclear D gene. The CDR3 covers 13 residues. The germline gives CDR1 MDHEN, CDR2 SYDVKM. With 3 bases removed from V and 2 bases from J, the gap between germline ends came to 7 bases. The chain's CDR3 is CASSFGEQETQYF. The CDR3 DNA reads as TGTGCCAGCAGTTTTGGCGAGCAAGAGACCCAGTACTTC.

This clone was counted between two and nine times. In DNA, the CDR3 is TGTGCCAGCAGTTTATCTGGGTCAGGGGTCCTCTACGAGCAGTACTTC. It specifies CASSLSGSGVLYEQYF. V usage is TRBV27 and J usage is TRBJ2-7; possible D gene TRBD1, 6 bases. Trimming cost V 0 bases and J 3 bases, with 15 bases left between them. Germline CDR1 is MNHEY and CDR2 is SMNVEV (reference sequence). The CDR3 has 16 amino acids.

The rearrangement joins TRBV15 to TRBJ2-4; D is perhaps TRBD2 (5 bases). In germline, CDR1 is LNHNV, CDR2 YYDKDF (reference sequence). This CDR3 spans 15 amino acids. V shed 7 bases and J shed 4 bases, with 17 bases lying between them. CDR3 protein: CATTVDSNGKNIQYF. Here the CDR3 DNA reads TGTGCCACCACCGTGGACTCCAATGGGAAAAACATTCAGTACTTC. Using reference TRBV15 and TRBJ2-4 for the parts outside the CDR3, the full variable domain is DAMVIQNPRYQVTQFGKPVTLSCSQTLNHNVMYWYQQKSSQAPKLLFHYYDKDFNNEADTPDNFQSRRPNTSFCFLDIRSPGLGDTAMYLCATTVDSNGKNIQYFGAGTRLSVL.

The chain links TRBV3-1 (or the pseudogene TRBV3-2) to TRBJ1-5; D uncertain. The V and J ends lost 0 bases and 3 bases respectively, with 9 bases between them. CDR1 is LGHDT and CDR2 is YNNKEL in the germline V gene (reference sequence). The CDR3 contains 15 residues. The CDR3 nucleotides are TGTGCCAGCAGCCAAGATTCCAGTCCCAATCAGCCCCAGCATTTT. Translated: CASSQDSSPNQPQHF.

The gene calls are TRBV7-9 and TRBJ1-3, with D maybe TRBD1 (6 bases). This CDR3 has 15 residues. V dropped 4 bases and J dropped 0 bases, with 10 bases sitting between them. Germline V gene sequence: CDR1 SEHNR, CDR2 FQNEAQ (reference sequence). The CDR3 sequence is CASSYRDTSGNTIYF. CDR3 nucleotide sequence: TGTGCCAGCAGCTACCGGGACACCTCTGGAAACACCATATATTTT.

This chain links TRBV2 with TRBJ1-3; tentative D call: TRBD1 (6 bases). CDR1 is SNHLY and CDR2 is FYNNEI in the germline V gene. The CDR3 loop spans 15 amino acids. The V end was cut by 6 bases, the J end by 0 bases, with 12 bases between. This chain's CDR3 is CASSEYRVSGNTIYF. CDR3 DNA sequence: TGTGCCAGCAGCGAATACAGGGTCTCTGGAAACACCATATATTTT.

J is TRBJ2-7 and V is TRBV18, with D possibly TRBD1 on 6 matching bases. V was cut by 2 bases and J by 4 bases, with 15 bases left in between. Per germline, CDR1 KGHSH and CDR2 LQKENI. This CDR3 spans 15 amino acids. The CDR3 sequence is CASSPGDTLMYEQYV. As DNA, the CDR3 is TGTGCCAGCTCACCAGGGGACACACTCATGTACGAGCAGTACGTC.

This clone was recorded a few times. The V gene is TRBV2, the J gene TRBJ2-5; 8 positions match TRBD1. The CDR3 has 13 residues. Trimming at V came to 6 bases and at J to 5 bases, leaving 5 bases not matched to a gene. The germline V gene encodes CDR1 SNHLY and CDR2 FYNNEI. In DNA form, the CDR3 reads TGTGCCAGCAGCAGGGGGCAGCAGGAGACCCAGTACTTC. The encoded protein is CASSRGQQETQYF.

The genes are TRBV19 and TRBJ1-1; TRBD1 matches at 7 bases. Unmatched junction bases numbered 7, after V lost 7 bases and J lost 5 bases. The germline V gene has CDR1 LNHDA and CDR2 SQIVND (reference sequence). The CDR3 sequence is 13 residues long. CDR3 bases: TGTGCCAGTATTGGACAGGTCGAGACTGAAGCTTTCTTT. This encodes CASIGQVETEAFF.